What follows are 15 T cell receptor beta chains derived from one specimen sequenced in a study of cytomegalovirus exposure and HLA in healthy donors (dated by TCRdb to about 2017). The library came from the immunoSEQ multiplex PCR assay. For the multiplex PCR, a mixture combining 60 forward primers for TCR Vbeta segments and 13 reverse primers for TCR Jbeta segments was used. In TCRdb, the immuneACCESS table is reduced to in-frame sequences with V and J assigned. These tables do not hold every clone; where another copy was compared, an unresolved V gene accounts for under half, and the others remain unexplained. Here the sample has 100,000 to 150,000 clones; more than 60% occur a single time. Of the sample, 13% is held by the ten largest clones. Sequenced material: PBMCs. All receptors derive from a woman aged 60 to 75 in good health and CMV-seropositive.

This clone was seen a few times. The chain couples TRBV9 to TRBJ1-5, with D hard to call. CDR1 is SGDLS and CDR2 is YYNGEE in the germline V gene. The CDR3 consists of 16 residues. The V gene lost 0 bases and the J gene lost 5 bases, with 15 bases spanning the gap. The DNA of the CDR3 is TGTGCCAGCAGCGTAGCTACGTGGGCGTGGGATCAGCCCCAGCATTTT. Its protein is CASSVATWAWDQPQHF.

V is TRBV7-9 and J is TRBJ1-5; D is perhaps TRBD1 (5 bases). Germline V lookup: CDR1 SEHNR, CDR2 FQNEAQ (reference sequence). V was pared by 5 bases and J by 5 bases, with 10 bases between. This CDR3 is built from 13 residues. The CDR3 DNA follows: TGTGCCAGCAGCCAAGGGGCGGATCAGCCCCAGCATTTT. Protein product: CASSQGADQPQHF.

The V and J genes are TRBV27 and TRBJ2-7; D remains unclear. The V gene lost 2 bases and the J gene lost 2 bases, with 7 bases spanning the gap. In germline, CDR1 is MNHEY, CDR2 SMNVEV (reference sequence). This CDR3 has 13 amino acids. Here the CDR3 reads CASSLTETYEQYF. CDR3 bases: TGTGCCAGCAGTTTAACCGAGACCTACGAGCAGTACTTC.

The V gene is TRBV5-1, the J gene TRBJ1-2; no clear D gene. V lost 0 bases and J lost 5, with 8 bases in between. The CDR3 consists of 13 residues. Per germline, CDR1 SGHRS and CDR2 YFSETQ. The chain's CDR3 is CASSLAGIYGYTF. CDR3 nucleotide sequence: TGCGCCAGCAGCTTGGCCGGGATATATGGCTACACCTTC. Filled out from reference TRBV5-1 and TRBJ1-2, the complete variable domain reads KAGVTQTPRYLIKTRGQQVTLSCSPISGHRSVSWYQQTPGQGLQFLFEYFSETQRNKGNFPGRFSGRQFSNSRSEMNVSTLELGDSALYLCASSLAGIYGYTFGSGTRLTVV.

The CDR3 loop reads CASSKSGRANTEAFF. Here the CDR3 DNA reads TGTGCCAGTAGTAAGTCTGGCAGGGCCAACACTGAAGCTTTCTTT. The gene calls are TRBV19 and TRBJ1-1, with a tentative D call TRBD1 (5 bases). V shed 4 bases and J shed 2 bases, with 14 bases lying between them. The germline gives CDR1 LNHDA, CDR2 SQIVND (reference sequence). CDR3 length: 15 amino acids. Full variable domain (remainder filled in from reference TRBV19 and TRBJ1-1): DGGITQSPKYLFRKEGQNVTLSCEQNLNHDAMYWYRQDPGQGLRLIYYSQIVNDFQKGDIAEGYSVSREKKESFPLTVTSAQKNPTAFYLCASSKSGRANTEAFFGQGTRLTVV.

This clone has at least ten counts. This chain uses TRBV5-4 with TRBJ1-6; D gene unclear. The CDR3 spans 13 residues. In germline, CDR1 is SGHNT, CDR2 YYREEE (reference sequence). V lost 5 bases and J lost 10, with 13 bases in between. The CDR3 loop is CASRSSVRSPLHF. The CDR3, as DNA: TGTGCCAGCAGGAGTTCGGTTCGATCACCCCTCCACTTT.

The J gene is TRBJ2-5, the V gene TRBV6-6; 7 bases map to TRBD1. The V segment lost 6 bases and the J segment 2 bases; nucleotides outside the gene matches: 9. CDR3 length equals 15 residues. Germline CDR1 MNHNY, CDR2 SVGAGI (reference sequence). The chain's CDR3 is CASREYTGAQETQYF. In nucleotides, the CDR3 is TGTGCCAGCAGAGAATACACAGGGGCTCAAGAGACCCAGTACTTC.

This chain links TRBV7-2 with TRBJ2-1, with TRBD2 matching 10 bases. This CDR3 has 16 amino acids. V trimming: 4 bases; J trimming: 7 bases; junction bases outside the gene matches: 10. CDR1 is SGHTA and CDR2 is FQGNSA in the germline V gene. This chain's CDR3 is CASSSRSGGAQNEQFF. The CDR3 nucleotides read TGTGCCAGCAGCTCGAGGAGCGGGGGGGCACAAAATGAGCAGTTCTTC.

This clone was picked up a small number of times. This rearrangement joins TRBV30 to TRBJ2-7; possible D gene TRBD2, 5 bases. V was shortened by 5 bases and J by 2 bases, with 10 bases between the two germline ends. Germline CDR1 GTSNPN, CDR2 SVGIG (reference sequence). This CDR3 is 12 amino acids long. CDR3 protein: CAWDSGTYEQYF. The DNA of the CDR3 is TGTGCCTGGGATTCCGGGACCTACGAGCAGTACTTC.

The rearrangement links TRBV5-1 to TRBJ2-5; D might be TRBD2 (5 bases). The V gene lost 0 bases and the J gene lost 5 bases, with 17 bases spanning the gap. Germline V lookup: CDR1 SGHRS, CDR2 YFSETQ. This CDR3 has 16 residues. The CDR3 sequence: CASSLESSSLAETQYF. The CDR3 DNA sequence: TGCGCCAGCAGCTTGGAATCGAGCAGTCTAGCTGAGACCCAGTACTTC.

This chain connects TRBV5-1 to TRBJ2-5; 8 positions match TRBD1. V was clipped by 2 bases and J by 2 bases; unmatched bases: 2. Germline V CDR1 and CDR2: SGHRS, YFSETQ. The CDR3 totals 14 residues. CDR3 nucleotide sequence: TGCGCCAGCAGCTTACAGGGGGTACAAGAGACCCAGTACTTC. This gives the protein CASSLQGVQETQYF.

This rearrangement joins TRBV5-8 to TRBJ1-2, with TRBD1 identical over 7 bases. The germline CDR1 and CDR2 sequences are SGHTS and YDEGEE. The V gene end was trimmed by 4 bases and the J gene end by 0 bases; junction bases not matched to a gene: 3. The CDR3 covers 14 residues. CDR3 residues: CASSVTGANYGYTF. DNA of the CDR3: TGTGCCAGCAGCGTTACAGGGGCTAACTATGGCTACACCTTC. The full variable domain, completed using reference TRBV5-8 and TRBJ1-2, is EAGVTQSPTHLIKTRGQQATLRCSPISGHTSVYWYQQALGLGLQFLLWYDEGEERNRGNFPPRFSGRQFPNYSSELNVNALELEDSALYLCASSVTGANYGYTFGSGTRLTVV.

This chain connects TRBV7-8 to TRBJ2-7; D remains unclear. Trimming stripped 2 bases from V and 2 bases from J, with 10 bases between. Germline CDR1 and CDR2: SGHVS and FQNEAQ. This CDR3 region has 14 residues. The CDR3 DNA follows: TGTGCCAGCAGCTTAATTTCCCAGACCTACGAGCAGTACTTC. It is translated as CASSLISQTYEQYF.

The chain couples TRBV4-3 to TRBJ2-3; the D is unclear. CDR3 length: 14 amino acids. The germline V gene has CDR1 LGHNA and CDR2 YSLEER. With 0 bases removed from V and 0 bases from J, the gap between germline ends came to 4 bases. CDR3 region: CASSQDVSTDTQYF. In DNA, the CDR3 is TGCGCCAGCAGCCAAGATGTAAGCACAGATACGCAGTATTTT.

The chain has TRBV5-1 and TRBJ2-1; 9 bases are shared with TRBD2. This CDR3 is 17 amino acids long. Germline CDR1 SGHRS, CDR2 YFSETQ. J was trimmed by 0 bases and V by 0 bases; bases with no gene match: 4. This chain's CDR3 is CASSLVPSGTSYNEQFF. In DNA form, the CDR3 reads TGCGCCAGCAGCTTGGTTCCTAGCGGGACCTCCTACAATGAGCAGTTCTTC.